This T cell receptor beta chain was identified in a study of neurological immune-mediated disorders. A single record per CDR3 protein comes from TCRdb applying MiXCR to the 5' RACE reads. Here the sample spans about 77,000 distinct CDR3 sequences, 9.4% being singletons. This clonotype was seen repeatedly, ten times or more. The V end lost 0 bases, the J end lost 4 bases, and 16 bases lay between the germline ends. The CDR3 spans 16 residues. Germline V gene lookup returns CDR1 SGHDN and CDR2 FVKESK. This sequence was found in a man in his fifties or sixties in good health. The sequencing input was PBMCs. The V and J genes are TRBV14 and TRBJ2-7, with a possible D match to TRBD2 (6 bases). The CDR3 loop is CASSQDHTGVGYEQYF. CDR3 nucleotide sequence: TGTGCCAGCAGCCAAGATCATACGGGAGTGGGGTACGAGCAGTACTTC.